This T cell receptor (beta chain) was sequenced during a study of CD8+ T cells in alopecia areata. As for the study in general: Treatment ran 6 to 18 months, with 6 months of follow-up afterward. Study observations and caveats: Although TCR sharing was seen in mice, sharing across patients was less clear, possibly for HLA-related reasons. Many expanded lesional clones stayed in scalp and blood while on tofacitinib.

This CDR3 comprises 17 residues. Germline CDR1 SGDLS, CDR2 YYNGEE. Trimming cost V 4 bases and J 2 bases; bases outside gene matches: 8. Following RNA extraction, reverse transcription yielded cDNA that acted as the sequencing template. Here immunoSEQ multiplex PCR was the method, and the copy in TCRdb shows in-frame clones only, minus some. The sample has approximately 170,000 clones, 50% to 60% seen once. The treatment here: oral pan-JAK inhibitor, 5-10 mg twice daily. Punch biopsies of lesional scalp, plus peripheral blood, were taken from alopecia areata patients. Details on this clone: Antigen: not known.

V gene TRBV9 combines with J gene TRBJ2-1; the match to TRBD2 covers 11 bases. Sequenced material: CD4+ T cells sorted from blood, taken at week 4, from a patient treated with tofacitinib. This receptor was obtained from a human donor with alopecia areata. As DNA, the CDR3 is TGTGCCAGCAGCTTCAACAGACTAGCGGGACCCTACAATGAGCAGTTCTTC. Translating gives CASSFNRLAGPYNEQFF.